This TCR beta chain was profiled in a study of T-cell memory formation after mild COVID-19. Overall study context: Clusters of TCRs were largely donor specific.

Worth noting for this clonotype: No antigen is known for it.

Findings of the study overall: Whether day 37 second-wave clones are SARS-CoV-2-specific was not confirmed. Contracting clones from day 15 to 85 showed balanced CD4/CD8; later expanders favored CD4+.

TCRdb ran MiXCR on the 5' RACE reads and lists one entry per CDR3 protein. The sample yields 350,000 to 400,000 distinct CDR3 sequences, roughly 20% seen once. The CDR3 is 19 residues long. Trimming took 2 bases from V and 1 from J; bases not matched to a gene: 5. Sequencing input: PBMCs or a T cell subset sorted from them (not recorded which). The rearrangement joins TRBV12-3 or TRBV12-4 to TRBJ2-1; 16 bases match TRBD2. The origin of this receptor is an adult woman who had mild COVID-19 (a few samples of this study predate the infection). Cell type and time point are not known. In DNA, the CDR3 is TGTGCCAGCAGTTTACGCGGGACTAGCGGGGGGGCATCCTACAATGAGCAGTTCTTC. This codes for CASSLRGTSGGASYNEQFF.